This TCR beta chain was documented in a study of T cell responses to AZD1222 COVID-19 vaccine. Looking at the study overall: Second doses at about 4 or about 12 weeks were pooled. Study results and caveats: The number of AZD1222 recipients seropositive at baseline was only 6 or 7. Most donors were white British, females outnumbered males, and clonal diversity was possibly underestimated.

The germline V gene encodes CDR1 SGHKS and CDR2 YYEKEE (reference sequence). The CDR3 totals 17 residues. Losses at the gene ends were 3 bases for V and 4 bases for J; bases not matched to a gene: 16. Profiled with immunoSEQ multiplex PCR; TCRdb holds only in-frame clones, not every one. Here the sample spans about 130,000 clones, over 85% being singletons. For this clone: Its antigen is as yet unknown.

This sequence originates from an adult in good health. This chain links TRBV5-5 with TRBJ2-7, with 7 positions matching TRBD2. The input for sequencing was peripheral blood, taken on day 0 of AZD1222 vaccination. The chain's CDR3 is CASSSIPTGTTPYEQYF. CDR3 DNA: TGTGCCAGCAGCTCCATTCCTACCGGGACTACCCCGTACGAGCAGTACTTC.